Shown below are 15 T cell receptor beta chains from a single sample sequenced in a study of cytomegalovirus exposure and HLA in healthy donors. The PCR had 60 Vbeta and 13 Jbeta primers. TCRdb's table, derived via immunoSEQ multiplex PCR, lists solely in-frame clones and lacks some. The top ten hold 1% to 1.5% of the sample, which has about 140,000 clones, roughly 73% seen once. The material sequenced was PBMCs. Every receptor here comes from a woman aged 40 to 50 in good health and CMV-seronegative.

This clone was seen just once. V usage is TRBV11-2 and J usage is TRBJ2-6; 8 bases are a match to TRBD1. V gave up 5 bases and J gave up 4 bases; unmatched junction bases: 7. Germline CDR1 SGHAT, CDR2 FQNNGV. The CDR3 covers 16 residues. The CDR3 loop is CASSRRQGNGANVLTF. DNA for the CDR3: TGTGCCAGCAGCCGCCGACAGGGGAACGGGGCCAACGTCCTGACTTTC.

This chain connects TRBV11-2 to TRBJ1-1; D unresolved. V was cut by 3 bases and J by 4 bases, with 9 bases left in between. The CDR3 sequence is 13 residues long. CDR1 and CDR2 from the germline V gene are SGHAT and FQNNGV. The CDR3 DNA reads as TGTGCCAGCAGCTTCGGGGTTGGCACTGAAGCTTTCTTT. Translating it yields CASSFGVGTEAFF.

The CDR3 DNA follows: TGTGCCAGCAGCAAGGCATCGGCGGGGGGAAACAATGAGCAGTTCTTC. Residues: CASSKASAGGNNEQFF. The chain has TRBV4-2 and TRBJ2-1; 8 bases are a match to TRBD2. V gave up 5 bases and J gave up 5 bases; unmatched junction bases: 11. CDR3 length equals 16 residues. Per the germline V gene, CDR1 is LGHNA and CDR2 is YNFKEQ.

This rearrangement joins TRBV27 to TRBJ1-6, with TRBD1 identical over 7 bases. Germline CDR1 reads MNHEY; CDR2 reads SMNVEV (reference sequence). The CDR3 is 14 residues long. Trimming took 4 bases from V and 6 from J; bases not matched to a gene: 3. The CDR3 DNA sequence: TGTGCCAGCAGTTCGACAGGGTTTAATTCACCCCTCCACTTT. Translation: CASSSTGFNSPLHF.

The chain joins TRBV6-1 to TRBJ2-7; 10 nucleotides match TRBD1. This CDR3 has 14 residues. V shed 6 bases and J 2 bases; nucleotides not matched to a gene: 4. Per the germline V gene, CDR1 is MNHNS and CDR2 is SASEGT. The CDR3 bases are TGTGCCAGCAGCGCGACAGGGGGCCCCTACGAGCAGTACTTC. It codes for CASSATGGPYEQYF.

This chain connects TRBV18 to TRBJ1-3, with D maybe TRBD1 (6 bases). V dropped 3 bases and J dropped 4 bases, with 13 bases sitting between them. Germline lookup yields CDR1 KGHSH and CDR2 LQKENI. The CDR3 contains 15 residues. In nucleotides, the CDR3 is TGTGCCAGCTCACCTCGGGGGGCCTCGGGAAACACCATATATTTT. Protein: CASSPRGASGNTIYF.

This clone was seen once. The gene calls are TRBV7-9 and TRBJ2-7, with 9 bases aligning to TRBD2. CDR1 and CDR2 (germline): SEHNR, FQNEAQ (reference sequence). The CDR3 is 16 amino acids. With V trimmed by 1 base and J by 3 bases, 7 bases remained unmatched. The CDR3 DNA reads as TGTGCCAGCAGCTTAGGCGGGGGGGTCGTTTACTACGAGCAGTACTTC. Protein product: CASSLGGGVVYYEQYF.

The gene calls are TRBV29-1 and TRBJ2-7, with 9 bases identical to TRBD1. After removal of 5 bases from V and 4 bases from J, the junction contained 15 bases not matched to a gene. This CDR3 comprises 16 residues. CDR1 SQVTM and CDR2 ANQGSEA come from the germline V gene. The CDR3 sequence is CSVLYGGTGIGYEQYF. The CDR3 coding sequence is TGCAGCGTTCTATACGGCGGGACAGGGATTGGATACGAGCAGTACTTC.

The V and J genes are TRBV28 and TRBJ2-1, with D unresolved. Germline lookup yields CDR1 MDHEN and CDR2 SYDVKM. The CDR3 contains 16 residues. The V gene lost 2 bases and the J gene lost 1 base, with 12 bases spanning the gap. CDR3 coding DNA: TGTGCCAGCAGTTTAGAGACTGTGAGATCCTACAATGAGCAGTTCTTC. It yields the protein CASSLETVRSYNEQFF.

This clone was found once. Compared with germline, one end of the junction differs, possibly owing to a read error. The chain links TRBV7-9 to TRBJ1-5; weak D call: TRBD1 (5 bases). Germline V CDR1 and CDR2: SEHNR, FQNEAQ (reference sequence). The CDR3 length is 15 residues. The CDR3 loop reads CSSSPMGGNNQPQHF. The CDR3 DNA reads TGTTCCAGCAGCCCTATGGGGGGGAACAATCAGCCCCAGCATTTT.

The chain recombines TRBV7-2 with TRBJ2-2; 9 bases are shared with TRBD2. Unmatched junction bases numbered 8, after V lost 3 bases and J lost 6 bases. Germline-derived CDR1 and CDR2 are SGHTA and FQGNSA. This CDR3 has 16 residues. The CDR3 loop is CASSFGAGGPPGELFF. CDR3 DNA sequence: TGTGCCAGCAGCTTTGGGGCGGGGGGGCCCCCCGGGGAGCTGTTTTTT.

V and J are TRBV6-1 and TRBJ1-1; 7 nucleotides match TRBD1. This CDR3 is 12 amino acids long. The junction had 12 bases not matched to a gene; V was cut back by 7 bases and J by 13 bases. Germline assignment: CDR1 MNHNS and CDR2 SASEGT. In DNA form, the CDR3 reads TGTGCCAGCATCGGACAGGCTCGGATAGGTTTCTTT. Translation gives CASIGQARIGFF.

This chain links TRBV9 with TRBJ1-3, with 7 positions matching TRBD1. CDR1 is SGDLS and CDR2 is YYNGEE in the germline V gene. The CDR3 is 16 residues long. J lost 5 bases, V lost 4 bases, and 12 bases had no gene match. The CDR3 loop reads CASSREANRGRNTIYF. In DNA, the CDR3 is TGTGCCAGCAGCAGAGAAGCGAACAGGGGAAGAAACACCATATATTTT.

The rearrangement joins TRBV29-1 to TRBJ1-5; D unclear. Germline CDR1 reads SQVTM; CDR2 reads ANQGSEA. The CDR3 is 13 residues long. With 5 bases removed from V and 3 bases from J, the gap between germline ends came to 11 bases. CDR3 in amino acids: CSVSSGLNQPQHF. The CDR3 coding sequence is TGCAGCGTTTCGTCAGGTCTCAATCAGCCCCAGCATTTT.

The rearrangement links TRBV7-8 to TRBJ2-7, with D tentatively TRBD2 (6 bases). The CDR3 has 16 residues. The V gene lost 5 bases and the J gene lost 1 base, with 18 bases spanning the gap. Germline V gives CDR1 SGHVS, CDR2 FQNEAQ. The CDR3 sequence: CASSERGSGKSYEQYF. For the CDR3, the DNA is TGTGCCAGCAGCGAACGGGGTAGCGGTAAATCCTACGAGCAGTACTTC.